The 26 T cell receptor beta chains below come from one sample, sequenced in a study of T-cell memory formation after mild COVID-19. Each CDR3 protein is one row after TCRdb ran MiXCR on the 5' RACE reads. The sample yields hundreds of thousands of distinct CDR3 sequences, just over 20% seen once. The sequenced sample consisted of PBMCs or a T cell subset sorted from them (not recorded which). All receptors derive from an adult woman who had mild COVID-19 (a few samples of this study predate the infection). Cell type and time point are not known.

The chain combines TRBV5-1 with TRBJ2-7, with D possibly matching TRBD2 (5 bases). CDR1 is SGHRS and CDR2 is YFSETQ in the germline V gene. CDR3 length: 15 residues. V was trimmed by 0 bases and J by 2 bases, leaving 12 bases between them. The CDR3 nucleotides read TGCGCCAGCAGCTTGGCTCCAGGTAGCGCCTACGAGCAGTACTTC. Encoded protein: CASSLAPGSAYEQYF. The complete variable domain, with remaining parts taken from reference TRBV5-1 and TRBJ2-7, reads KAGVTQTPRYLIKTRGQQVTLSCSPISGHRSVSWYQQTPGQGLQFLFEYFSETQRNKGNFPGRFSGRQFSNSRSEMNVSTLELGDSALYLCASSLAPGSAYEQYFGPGTRLTVT.

This clonotype was found a few times. V usage is TRBV9 and J usage is TRBJ1-4; D is ambiguous. Germline assignment: CDR1 SGDLS and CDR2 YYNGEE. The CDR3 runs 15 residues. V was shortened by 1 base and J by 3 bases, with 10 bases between the two germline ends. The DNA of the CDR3 is TGTGCCAGCAGCGTAACACAGCTGCCTAATGAAAAACTGTTTTTT. Translation gives CASSVTQLPNEKLFF.

This clonotype was seen a few times. This chain joins TRBV5-1 and TRBJ2-1, with D possibly matching TRBD1 (6 bases). Trimming cost V 4 bases and J 0 bases, with 14 bases left between them. Germline assignment: CDR1 SGHRS and CDR2 YFSETQ. The CDR3 length is 16 residues. CDR3 DNA: TGCGCCAGCAGCCCGACCACAGGGAGCTCCTACAATGAGCAGTTCTTC. Amino acid sequence: CASSPTTGSSYNEQFF.

V usage is TRBV11-2 and J usage is TRBJ2-5; the D is unclear. This CDR3 region has 15 residues. Trimming pared 1 base from V and 2 bases from J, leaving 11 bases between. CDR1 and CDR2 (germline): SGHAT, FQNNGV. CDR3 residues: CASSLAAWFQETQYF. The DNA for the CDR3 is TGTGCCAGCAGCTTAGCGGCGTGGTTTCAAGAGACCCAGTACTTC.

J is TRBJ1-6 and V is TRBV20-1, with 7 bases matching TRBD1. The junction had 11 bases not matched to a gene; V was cut back by 0 bases and J by 6 bases. The germline gives CDR1 DFQATT, CDR2 SNEGSKA (reference sequence). This CDR3 has 17 amino acids. The CDR3 sequence: CSARDTGQAGLNSPLHF. CDR3 nucleotides: TGCAGTGCTAGAGATACCGGACAGGCCGGACTTAATTCACCCCTCCACTTT.

This clonotype was observed a handful of times. CDR3 amino acids: CASSSGLSGLETDTQYF. The CDR3 DNA is TGTGCCAGCAGCTCCGGATTGAGCGGGCTTGAAACAGATACGCAGTATTTT. This sequence joins TRBV7-2 and TRBJ2-3; D is possibly TRBD2 (6 bases). The CDR3 spans 17 residues. The V end lost 4 bases, the J end lost 3 bases, and 20 bases lay between the germline ends. CDR1 and CDR2 (germline): SGHTA, FQGNSA.

In its sample, this clonotype was seen a few times. The J gene is TRBJ1-1, the V gene TRBV4-1; D remains unclear. Germline V lookup: CDR1 MGHRA, CDR2 YSYEKL. The V end lost 6 bases, the J end lost 0 bases, and 11 bases lay between the germline ends. The CDR3 runs 14 residues. The CDR3 reads CASSKQLMNTEAFF. The CDR3 bases are TGCGCCAGCAGTAAACAGCTAATGAACACTGAAGCTTTCTTT.

There are a few counts of this clonotype. J is TRBJ2-1 and V is TRBV5-1; 11 bases map to TRBD2. Germline values: CDR1 SGHRS, CDR2 YFSETQ. The CDR3 is made up of 16 amino acids. Trimming removed 4 bases from V and 2 bases from J; junction bases left unmatched: 5. CDR3 bases: TGCGCCAGCAGCCCCCCACTAGCGGGAGCCTACAATGAGCAGTTCTTC. This sequence encodes CASSPPLAGAYNEQFF.

The chain carries TRBV29-1 and TRBJ1-3; a weak D match, TRBD1 (5 bases). This CDR3 has 16 amino acids. In germline, CDR1 is SQVTM, CDR2 ANQGSEA. V was pared by 1 base and J by 0 bases, with 13 bases between. CDR3 coding DNA: TGCAGCGTTGAAGTCGGACGGGGGTTCTCTGGAAACACCATATATTTT. Translation: CSVEVGRGFSGNTIYF. Based on the CDR3 plus reference TRBV29-1 and TRBJ1-3, the full variable domain is SAVISQKPSRDICQRGTSLTIQCQVDSQVTMMFWYRQQPGQSLTLIATANQGSEATYESGFVIDKFPISRPNLTFSTLTVSNMSPEDSSIYLCSVEVGRGFSGNTIYFGEGSWLTVV.

The V gene is TRBV11-3, the J gene TRBJ2-1, with 8 bases matching TRBD1. The V and J ends lost 5 bases and 4 bases, in that order; junction bases with no gene match: 7. The germline V gene has CDR1 SGHNT and CDR2 YENEEA. This CDR3 is built from 15 residues. The CDR3 nucleotides read TGTGCCAGCAGCGTTGGACAGGGATTATACAATGAGCAGTTCTTC. Translated, it gives CASSVGQGLYNEQFF. The whole variable domain, remainder taken from reference TRBV11-3 and TRBJ2-1, is EAGVVQSPRYKIIEKKQPVAFWCNPISGHNTLYWYLQNLGQGPELLIRYENEEAVDDSQLPKDRFSAERLKGVDSTLKIQPAELGDSAVYLCASSVGQGLYNEQFFGPGTRLTVL.

V and J are TRBV25-1 and TRBJ2-7; D is ambiguous. CDR1 MGHDK and CDR2 SYGVNS come from the germline V gene. This CDR3 comprises 14 residues. Trimming shortened V by 1 base and J by 2 bases, and 9 bases separated the two germline ends. CDR3 bases: TGTGCCAGCAGTGAATTCGCTCAGACCTACGAGCAGTACTTC. Translated: CASSEFAQTYEQYF.

A few counts support this clonotype. V usage is TRBV23-1 and J usage is TRBJ1-2, with TRBD1 matching over 9 bases. TRBV23-1 is filed as an ORF, its function uncertain. V lost 2 bases, J lost 8 bases, and 9 bases stayed unmatched. This CDR3 spans 15 amino acids. The CDR3 protein is CASSQRNRGRQGYTF. The CDR3 DNA follows: TGCGCCAGCAGTCAAAGGAACAGGGGGCGCCAGGGCTACACCTTC.

V usage is TRBV11-1 and J usage is TRBJ1-2; TRBD1 matches at 10 bases. The trim removed 5 bases at V and 2 bases at J, leaving 8 bases unmatched. The CDR3 runs to 16 residues. Germline assignment: CDR1 SGHAT and CDR2 FQDESV (reference sequence). The CDR3 region has the DNA TGTGCCAGCAGCCCCCAGACAGGGGGCGGAAACTATGGCTACACCTTC. This codes for CASSPQTGGGNYGYTF.

This clonotype was seen only a few times. V usage is TRBV6-5 and J usage is TRBJ2-5; D may be TRBD1 or TRBD2 (5 bases each). In germline, CDR1 is MNHEY, CDR2 SVGAGI. The length of the CDR3 is 14 residues. Trimming took 0 bases from V and 5 from J, leaving 10 bases between them. The CDR3 coding sequence is TGTGCCAGCAGTTACTCCCGCTGGGGGGAGACCCAGTACTTC. Protein product: CASSYSRWGETQYF.

For the CDR3, the DNA is TGTGCCAGCAGTTTGGCCAGCCCAGATACGCAGTATTTT. It yields the protein CASSLASPDTQYF. The chain is built from TRBV12-3 or TRBV12-4 and TRBJ2-3; no clear D gene. The CDR3 is 13 residues long. Trimming cost V 3 bases and J 4 bases, with 8 bases left between them.

The sample holds a few counts of this clonotype. This chain uses TRBV25-1 with TRBJ1-5; TRBD1 might be the D (5 bases). CDR1 and CDR2 (germline): MGHDK, SYGVNS. Trimming stripped 1 base from V and 1 base from J, with 11 bases between. The CDR3 totals 16 residues. CDR3 in amino acids: CASSESGGASNQPQHF. In nucleotides, the CDR3 is TGTGCCAGCAGTGAATCGGGTGGGGCCAGCAATCAGCCCCAGCATTTT. Variable domain in full (rest from reference TRBV25-1 and TRBJ1-5): EADIYQTPRYLVIGTGKKITLECSQTMGHDKMYWYQQDPGMELHLIHYSYGVNSTEKGDLSSESTVSRIRTEHFPLTLESARPSHTSQYLCASSESGGASNQPQHFGDGTRLSIL.

Ten or more counts support this clonotype. The chain joins TRBV27 to TRBJ2-1, with 13 nucleotides matching TRBD2. The length of the CDR3 is 16 residues. CDR1 and CDR2 (germline): MNHEY, SMNVEV (reference sequence). The V gene end was trimmed by 3 bases and the J gene end by 7 bases; junction bases not matched to a gene: 6. CDR3 nucleotides: TGTGCCAGCAGTTTCGGACTAGCGGGAGTCAGAAATGAGCAGTTCTTC. Protein sequence: CASSFGLAGVRNEQFF.

This clonotype was detected ten times or more. The chain links TRBV3-1 to TRBJ2-7, with D perhaps matching TRBD2 (6 bases). Deletions cut 2 bases from V and 4 bases from J, with 12 bases between. The CDR3 sequence is 14 residues long. Germline CDR1 LGHDT, CDR2 YNNKEL (reference sequence). CDR3 region: CASSQLTGDYEQYF. The DNA for the CDR3 is TGTGCCAGCAGCCAACTAACGGGAGATTACGAGCAGTACTTC.

The chain combines TRBV29-1 with TRBJ2-7, with D perhaps TRBD2 (5 bases). Trimming stripped 1 base from V and 4 bases from J, with 17 bases between. Germline CDR1 reads SQVTM; CDR2 reads ANQGSEA. This CDR3 contains 15 residues. As DNA, the CDR3 is TGCAGCGTTGAAGGGCAGGCGCGGGCCCCATACGAGCAGTACTTC. Translating gives CSVEGQARAPYEQYF.

This chain joins TRBV20-1 and TRBJ2-5; TRBD1 aligns across 7 bases. Germline CDR1 DFQATT, CDR2 SNEGSKA (reference sequence). CDR3 size: 13 residues. J was trimmed by 2 bases and V by 5 bases; bases with no gene match: 5. CDR3 sequence (DNA): TGCAGTGCTTCTACAGGGGAACAAGAGACCCAGTACTTC. It codes for CSASTGEQETQYF.

This chain links TRBV3-1 with TRBJ1-2; 8 nucleotides align to TRBD1. This CDR3 region has 18 residues. V dropped 0 bases and J dropped 5; count of bases not matched to a gene: 14. In germline, CDR1 is LGHDT, CDR2 YNNKEL (reference sequence). DNA of the CDR3: TGTGCCAGCAGCCAAGAAGAAGTAGGGACAGGTGGAGGGTATGGCTACACCTTC. It specifies CASSQEEVGTGGGYGYTF.

The chain is built from TRBV5-5 and TRBJ2-5; no clear D. The germline CDR1 and CDR2 sequences are SGHKS and YYEKEE (reference sequence). The length of the CDR3 is 14 residues. The ends were cut back, 6 bases at V and 4 bases at J, with 16 bases in the middle. The CDR3 loop reads CASNPDSGGETQYF. In nucleotides, the CDR3 is TGTGCCAGCAACCCTGATAGTGGTGGAGAGACCCAGTACTTC. Drawing the rest from reference TRBV5-5 and TRBJ2-5, the complete variable domain is DAGVTQSPTHLIKTRGQQVTLRCSPISGHKSVSWYQQVLGQGPQFIFQYYEKEERGRGNFPDRFSARQFPNYSSELNVNALLLGDSALYLCASNPDSGGETQYFGPGTRLLVL.

This clonotype showed up just a few times. The chain recombines TRBV7-2 with TRBJ1-2, with 10 bases fitting TRBD1. This CDR3 contains 15 residues. Trimming cost V 1 base and J 4 bases; bases outside gene matches: 3. Germline lookup yields CDR1 SGHTA and CDR2 FQGNSA. In DNA form, the CDR3 reads TGTGCCAGCAGCTTAGGGACAGGGGGGACCTATGGCTACACCTTC. This sequence encodes CASSLGTGGTYGYTF. Looking up the rest from reference TRBV7-2 and TRBJ1-2 gives the full variable domain: GAGVSQSPSNKVTEKGKDVELRCDPISGHTALYWYRQSLGQGLEFLIYFQGNSAPDKSGLPSDRFSAERTGGSVSTLTIQRTQQEDSAVYLCASSLGTGGTYGYTFGSGTRLTVV.

This clonotype was recorded many times. This chain links TRBV24-1 with TRBJ2-3; 10 bases fit TRBD2. J gave up 5 bases and V 3 bases, and 4 bases lay outside the gene matches. CDR1 is KGHDR and CDR2 is SFDVKD in the germline V gene. This CDR3 contains 15 residues. The CDR3 bases are TGTGCCACCAGTGATGAGCGGGGGGGTAAAGATACGCAGTATTTT. Protein product: CATSDERGGKDTQYF.

This clonotype was counted between two and nine times. The chain recombines TRBV24-1 with TRBJ2-1; 9 nucleotides align to TRBD2. Germline CDR1 reads KGHDR; CDR2 reads SFDVKD. CDR3 size: 14 residues. J lost 7 bases, V lost 7 bases, and 7 bases had no gene match. CDR3 residues: CATRSASGNNEQFF. Written as DNA, the CDR3 is TGTGCCACCAGATCGGCTAGCGGGAATAATGAGCAGTTCTTC.

The rearrangement joins TRBV9 to TRBJ2-2; D might be TRBD1 (6 bases). V lost 4 bases and J lost 1, with 14 bases in between. The CDR3 spans 16 residues. Germline V gene data show CDR1 as SGDLS and CDR2 as YYNGEE. The CDR3 nucleotides read TGTGCCAGCAGCACATACAGGGTGCGGAACACCGGGGAGCTGTTTTTT. Translated: CASSTYRVRNTGELFF.